Listed below are T cell receptor beta chains from one sample, sequenced in a study of blood T cell repertoires in COVID-19. Sequencing used immunoSEQ multiplex PCR; TCRdb keeps in-frame clones, though not all of them. The top ten clones hold roughly 4.6% of a sample with around 99,000 clones, more than 70% of them seen once. The sample consisted of peripheral blood. All receptors come from a man in his forties or fifties with active or convalescent COVID-19. The CDR3 runs from the conserved cysteine through the conserved F or W. The D gene is left open where the match is weak. Not every row has a clone size; where given, it reads once, few, many or a size class.

v_call	j_call	d_call	clone_size	cdr3_aa	cdr3_nt
TRBV7-2	TRBJ2-7	-	once	CASSLGRGLAYEQYF	TGTGCCAGCAGCTTAGGGCGGGGGCTTGCCTACGAGCAGTACTTC
TRBV18	TRBJ2-7	-	-	CASSPTGKEYEQYF	TGTGCCAGCTCACCCACCGGGAAGGAGTACGAGCAGTACTTC
TRBV30	TRBJ2-1	-	-	CAWSISENEQFF	TGTGCCTGGAGTATATCTGAGAATGAGCAGTTCTTC
TRBV7-2	TRBJ2-1	-	-	CASRAGFHEQFF	TGTGCCAGCAGAGCAGGGTTCCATGAGCAGTTCTTC
TRBV16	TRBJ2-7	TRBD1	-	CASSEGTGGNEQYF	TGTGCCAGCTCAGAGGGGACAGGGGGCAACGAGCAGTACTTC
TRBV4-3	TRBJ2-7	TRBD2	-	CASSQEEAGVREQYF	TGCGCCAGCAGCCAAGAGGAAGCGGGAGTACGGGAGCAGTACTTC
TRBV18	TRBJ2-7	TRBD1	-	CASSHGQEVYEQYF	TGTGCCAGCTCACATGGACAGGAAGTCTACGAGCAGTACTTC
TRBV28	TRBJ1-6	-	once	CASSTETGGWSPLHF	TGTGCCAGCAGTACAGAGACAGGAGGTTGGTCACCCCTCCACTTT
TRBV2	TRBJ1-1	-	-	CASIRMRRENTEAFF	TGTGCCAGCATAAGGATGCGCAGGGAGAACACTGAAGCTTTCTTT
TRBV6-2/TRBV6-3	TRBJ2-7	TRBD2	-	CASSYLAGLYEQYF	TGTGCCAGCAGTTATCTAGCGGGGCTCTACGAGCAGTACTTC
TRBV6-6	TRBJ1-5	-	once	CASSQGLQPQHF	TGTGCCAGCTCTCAGGGACTTCAGCCCCAGCATTTT
TRBV7-9	TRBJ1-4	TRBD1	-	CASSLGTATNEKLFF	TGTGCCAGCAGCCTAGGGACAGCAACTAATGAAAAACTGTTTTTT
TRBV6-4	TRBJ2-3	TRBD2	once	CASSDRGRVADTQYF	TGTGCCAGCAGTGACCGCGGGAGAGTCGCAGATACGCAGTATTTT
TRBV11-3	TRBJ2-3	TRBD2	once	CASSLASGFTDTQYF	TGTGCCAGCAGCTTAGCTAGCGGGTTCACAGATACGCAGTATTTT
TRBV7-9	TRBJ1-2	-	-	CASSLGSGYGYTF	TGTGCCAGCAGCTTAGGATCGGGCTATGGCTACACCTTC
TRBV7-9	TRBJ2-3	TRBD2	-	CATGRGVGTDTQYF	TGTGCCACTGGGCGGGGGGTAGGGACAGATACGCAGTATTTT
TRBV6-5	TRBJ2-1	TRBD2	-	CASRASGSQYNEQFF	TGTGCCAGCCGGGCTAGCGGGAGCCAATACAATGAGCAGTTCTTC
TRBV28	TRBJ1-1	-	-	CASSLFGAGKTDGAFF	TGTGCCAGCAGTTTATTTGGGGCCGGCAAAACCGATGGGGCTTTCTTT
TRBV10-3	TRBJ1-1	-	-	CAISAKGRSGTEAFF	TGTGCCATCAGTGCGAAGGGGCGGTCGGGCACTGAAGCTTTCTTT
TRBV7-3	TRBJ2-3	-	-	CASSHPGNTQYF	TGTGCCAGCAGCCACCCAGGGAATACGCAGTATTTT
TRBV18	TRBJ1-3	-	-	CASSLSQVDGNTIYF	TGTGCCAGCTCACTCTCACAGGTAGACGGAAACACCATATATTTT